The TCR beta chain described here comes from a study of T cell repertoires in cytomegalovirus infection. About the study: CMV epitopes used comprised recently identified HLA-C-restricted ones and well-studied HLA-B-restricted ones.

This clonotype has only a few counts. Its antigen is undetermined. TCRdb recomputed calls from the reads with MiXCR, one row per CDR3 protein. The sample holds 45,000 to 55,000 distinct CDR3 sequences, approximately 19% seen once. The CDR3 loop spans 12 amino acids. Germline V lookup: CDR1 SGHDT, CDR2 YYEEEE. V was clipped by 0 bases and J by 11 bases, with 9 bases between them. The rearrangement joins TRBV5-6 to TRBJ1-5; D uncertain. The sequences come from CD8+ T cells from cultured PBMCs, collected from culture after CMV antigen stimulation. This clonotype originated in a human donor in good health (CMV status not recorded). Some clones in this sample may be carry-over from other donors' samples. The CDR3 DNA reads TGTGCCAGCAGCTTGGGCTCCCAGGCCCAGCATTTT. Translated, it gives CASSLGSQAQHF. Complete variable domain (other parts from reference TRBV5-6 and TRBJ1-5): DAGVTQSPTHLIKTRGQQVTLRCSPKSGHDTVSWYQQALGQGPQFIFQYYEEEERQRGNFPDRFSGHQFPNYSSELNVNALLLGDSALYLCASSLGSQAQHFGDGTRLSIL.